This T cell receptor beta chain was profiled in a study of T cell changes during pregnancy in multiple sclerosis. Unmatched junction bases numbered 3, after V lost 3 bases and J lost 0 bases. This CDR3 comprises 15 residues. Germline loops: CDR1 SGHDT, CDR2 YYEEEE. The protocol was immunoSEQ multiplex PCR, while the TCRdb copy is restricted to in-frame clones and leaves out a portion. The data show some 53,000 clones, almost 95% seen once. The material sequenced was CD4+ T cells from peripheral blood mononuclear cells, taken in the third trimester of pregnancy. This rearrangement joins TRBV5-6 to TRBJ1-3; 7 nucleotides match TRBD1. This TCR was sampled from a female donor with multiple sclerosis, enrolled in a pregnancy study. The CDR3: CASSWGQFSGNTIYF. In nucleotides, the CDR3 is TGTGCCAGCAGCTGGGGACAGTTCTCTGGAAACACCATATATTTT.